This T cell receptor beta chain came from a study of CD8+ T cells in alopecia areata. Study-level information: Tofacitinib administration to treated patients was oral, at 5 to 10 mg twice daily.

Treatment indicated: oral pan-JAK inhibitor, 5-10 mg twice daily. Once RNA had been extracted, it was reverse transcribed into cDNA to act as the sequencing template. Generated by immunoSEQ multiplex PCR, the TCRdb table keeps only in-frame clones and is missing some. The data hold some 130,000 clones, with approximately 53% observed a single time. As to this clone: The antigen remains undetermined.

General study findings and limits: The study found that many expanded lesional clones persisted in scalp and blood during tofacitinib. Scalp data also include sequences from resident alphabeta T cells of normal skin.

The origin of this receptor is a human donor with alopecia areata. Sequenced material: CD4+ T cells sorted from blood, taken at week 4, from a patient treated with tofacitinib.

In DNA form, the CDR3 reads TGTGCCAGCAGTCCCCGGGGGGGCCCTTACAATGAGCAGTTCTTC. This translates into CASSPRGGPYNEQFF. The chain recombines TRBV6-5 with TRBJ2-1; the match to TRBD2 covers 8 bases. The germline gives CDR1 MNHEY, CDR2 SVGAGI. CDR3 length equals 15 residues. V shed 5 bases, J shed 4 bases, and the junction held 7 bases outside the gene matches.